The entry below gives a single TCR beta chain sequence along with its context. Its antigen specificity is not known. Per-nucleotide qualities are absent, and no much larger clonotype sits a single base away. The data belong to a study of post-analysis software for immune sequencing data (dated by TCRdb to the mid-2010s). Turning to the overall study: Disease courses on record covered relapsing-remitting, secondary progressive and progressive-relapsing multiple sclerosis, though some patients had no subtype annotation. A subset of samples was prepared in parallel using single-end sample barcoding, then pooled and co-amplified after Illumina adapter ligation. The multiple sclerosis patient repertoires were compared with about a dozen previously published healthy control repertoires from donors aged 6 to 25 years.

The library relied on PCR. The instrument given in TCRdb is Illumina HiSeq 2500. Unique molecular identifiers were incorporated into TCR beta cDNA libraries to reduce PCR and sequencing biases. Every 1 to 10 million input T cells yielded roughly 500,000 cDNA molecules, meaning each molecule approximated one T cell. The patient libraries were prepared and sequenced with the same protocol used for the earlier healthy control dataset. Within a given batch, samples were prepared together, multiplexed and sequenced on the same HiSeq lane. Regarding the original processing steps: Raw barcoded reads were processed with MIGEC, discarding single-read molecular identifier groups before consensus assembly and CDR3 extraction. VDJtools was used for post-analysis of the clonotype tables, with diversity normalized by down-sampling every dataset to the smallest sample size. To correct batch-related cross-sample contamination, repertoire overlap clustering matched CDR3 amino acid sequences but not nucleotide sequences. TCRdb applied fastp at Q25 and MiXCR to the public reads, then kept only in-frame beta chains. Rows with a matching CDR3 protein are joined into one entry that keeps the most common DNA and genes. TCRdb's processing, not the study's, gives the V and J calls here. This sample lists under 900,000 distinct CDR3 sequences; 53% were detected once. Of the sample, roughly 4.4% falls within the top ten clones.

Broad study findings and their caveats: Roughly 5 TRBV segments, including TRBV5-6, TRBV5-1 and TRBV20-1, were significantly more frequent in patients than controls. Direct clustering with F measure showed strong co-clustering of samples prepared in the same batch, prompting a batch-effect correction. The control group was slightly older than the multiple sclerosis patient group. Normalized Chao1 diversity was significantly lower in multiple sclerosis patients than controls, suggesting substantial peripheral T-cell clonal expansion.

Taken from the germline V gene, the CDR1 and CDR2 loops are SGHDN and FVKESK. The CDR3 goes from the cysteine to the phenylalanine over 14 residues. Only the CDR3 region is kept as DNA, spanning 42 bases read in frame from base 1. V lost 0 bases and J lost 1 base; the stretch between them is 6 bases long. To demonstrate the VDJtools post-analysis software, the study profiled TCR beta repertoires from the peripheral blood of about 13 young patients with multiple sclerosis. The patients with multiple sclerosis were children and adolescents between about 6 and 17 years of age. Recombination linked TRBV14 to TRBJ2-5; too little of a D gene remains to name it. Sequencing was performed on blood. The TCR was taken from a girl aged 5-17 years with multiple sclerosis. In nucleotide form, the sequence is TGTGCCAGCAGCCAAGATAATTCCCAAGAGACCCAGTACTTC. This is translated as CASSQDNSQETQYF.